The 25 T cell receptor beta chains given below trace back to one sample, sequenced in a study of T-cell reconstitution after alpha-beta-depleted transplantation in children. As it was prepared, the TCRbeta library received unique molecular identifiers. TCRdb called the PCR reads again in MiXCR, with one record for every CDR3 protein. Seen here are 200,000 to 300,000 distinct CDR3 sequences, 20% to 30% observed once, and the top ten hold 4.8%. Sequenced material: PBMCs, mostly from graft donor cells, taken 360 days after TCRalphabeta/CD19-depleted stem cell transplant. These TCRs come from a female patient aged 2 to 10 who had a stem cell transplant for congenital amegakaryocytic thrombocytopenia, so the T cells may come from the graft donor.

The J gene is TRBJ2-3, the V gene TRBV12-3 or TRBV12-4; 9 positions match TRBD2. Germline trimming cut 0 bases from V and 4 bases from J; bases unmatched to any gene: 5. The CDR3 spans 16 residues. DNA for the CDR3: TGTGCCAGCAGTTTAGCCCTAGCGGGATATTCAGATACGCAGTATTTT. Protein product: CASSLALAGYSDTQYF.

V and J are TRBV5-1 and TRBJ2-7; tentatively, D is TRBD2 (6 bases). This CDR3 spans 13 amino acids. Germline V gives CDR1 SGHRS, CDR2 YFSETQ. Trimming left V 5 bases short and J 7 bases short, with 16 bases between. DNA of the CDR3: TGCGCCAGCAGTTGGGGCGGGAATGGAGAGCAGTACTTC. Translating it yields CASSWGGNGEQYF. The full variable domain, in which reference TRBV5-1 and TRBJ2-7 provide the parts outside the CDR3, is KAGVTQTPRYLIKTRGQQVTLSCSPISGHRSVSWYQQTPGQGLQFLFEYFSETQRNKGNFPGRFSGRQFSNSRSEMNVSTLELGDSALYLCASSWGGNGEQYFGPGTRLTVT.

The chain combines TRBV29-1 with TRBJ1-1; unclear D gene. The germline V and J ends were trimmed by 1 base and 4 bases, with 13 bases remaining between them. CDR1 SQVTM and CDR2 ANQGSEA come from the germline V gene. The CDR3 has 14 residues. The CDR3 DNA follows: TGCAGCGTTGAAGGTCGGCGCTCCGGCACTGAAGCTTTCTTT. Encoded protein: CSVEGRRSGTEAFF.

The sample holds many counts of this clonotype. The chain links TRBV4-1 to TRBJ2-2; D is ambiguous. V lost 2 bases to trimming and J lost 6 bases, with 13 bases between them. In germline, CDR1 is MGHRA, CDR2 YSYEKL. This CDR3 has 15 residues. The DNA of the CDR3 is TGCGCCAGCAGCCAACACCCACTGGCGTCCGGGGAGCTGTTTTTT. Residues: CASSQHPLASGELFF.

In this sample, this clonotype turned up many times. The chain recombines TRBV12-3 or TRBV12-4 with TRBJ2-1; D possibly corresponds to TRBD1 (7 bases). V lost 7 bases and J lost 9, with 16 bases in between. This CDR3 is built from 13 residues. Written as DNA, the CDR3 is TGTGCCAGCAAGGTCGGAGGGGGCAGTGAGCAGTTCTTC. It translates to CASKVGGGSEQFF.

The V and J genes are TRBV7-9 and TRBJ2-3; 7 positions match TRBD1. The germline CDR1 and CDR2 sequences are SEHNR and FQNEAQ (reference sequence). The CDR3 length is 13 residues. V shed 5 bases, J shed 11 bases, and the junction held 10 bases outside the gene matches. The CDR3 DNA is TGTGCCAGCAGCCCTGAGGGGGCTCCAATGCAGTATTTT. Its protein is CASSPEGAPMQYF.

This chain connects TRBV24-1 to TRBJ2-3; 9 bases align to TRBD2. The CDR3 consists of 16 residues. Germline V gene data show CDR1 as KGHDR and CDR2 as SFDVKD. V lost 4 bases to trimming and J lost 1 base; unmatched junction nucleotides: 5. The CDR3 coding sequence is TGTGCCACCAGTGACTCGACTAGCGGACGCACAGATACGCAGTATTTT. It encodes CATSDSTSGRTDTQYF.

The chain couples TRBV21-1 to TRBJ2-6. TRBV21-1 is classified as a pseudogene. This CDR3 has 15 residues. The CDR3 DNA reads TGTGCCAGCAGCAATATTAGTTCTGGGGCCAACGTCCTGACTTTC. It specifies CASSNISSGANVLTF.

V usage is TRBV20-1 and J usage is TRBJ2-2, with D maybe TRBD1 (5 bases). The CDR3 length is 13 residues. The germline V and J ends were trimmed by 6 bases and 1 base, with 9 bases remaining between them. Germline-derived CDR1 and CDR2 are DFQATT and SNEGSKA (reference sequence). CDR3: CSAITGNTGELFF. Written as DNA, the CDR3 is TGCAGTGCGATTACAGGGAACACCGGGGAGCTGTTTTTT.

The chain uses TRBV7-9 and TRBJ1-1; D is ambiguous. Germline V gene sequence: CDR1 SEHNR, CDR2 FQNEAQ (reference sequence). Trimming removed 3 bases from V and 2 bases from J, with 7 bases in between. This CDR3 comprises 13 residues. In nucleotides, the CDR3 is TGTGCCAGCAGCTTCCTGATAAACACTGAAGCTTTCTTT. Translating it yields CASSFLINTEAFF.

The chain recombines TRBV9 with TRBJ2-3, with 8 bases identical to TRBD1. The trim removed 3 bases at V and 3 bases at J, leaving 9 bases unmatched. The CDR3 is made up of 16 amino acids. Per germline, CDR1 SGDLS and CDR2 YYNGEE. CDR3 in amino acids: CASSARQGTVTDTQYF. CDR3 in DNA: TGTGCCAGCAGCGCCCGACAGGGGACAGTAACAGATACGCAGTATTTT.

This clonotype was seen more than once but under ten times. The chain couples TRBV3-1 to TRBJ2-5; D is ambiguous. The CDR3 extends over 14 amino acids. Trimming stripped 1 base from V and 4 bases from J, with 10 bases between. Germline V gives CDR1 LGHDT, CDR2 YNNKEL (reference sequence). The CDR3 region has the DNA TGTGCCAGCAGCCAAGGGACCACGCCAGAGACCCAGTACTTC. Translating it yields CASSQGTTPETQYF.

The CDR3 bases are TGCGCCAGCAGCCAAGAAGAAGGACTAGCGTCGACCTCAGACGAGCAGTACTTC. It is translated as CASSQEEGLASTSDEQYF. The chain links TRBV4-3 to TRBJ2-7, with TRBD2 matching 9 bases. Germline V gives CDR1 LGHNA, CDR2 YSLEER. V lost 0 bases and J lost 5; bases outside the gene matches: 14. The CDR3 spans 18 residues.

The chain recombines TRBV6-2 or TRBV6-3 with TRBJ2-5; D uncertain. The ends were cut back, 6 bases at V and 5 bases at J, with 13 bases in the middle. Germline V CDR1 and CDR2: MNHEY, SVGEGT. The CDR3 contains 13 residues. The CDR3, as DNA: TGTGCCAGCAGCCAACTCCTCCTCGAGACCCAGTACTTC. Its protein product is CASSQLLLETQYF.

There are a few counts of this clonotype. V and J are TRBV7-9 and TRBJ2-4; TRBD2 agrees at 11 bases. V trimming: 3 bases; J trimming: 8 bases; junction bases outside the gene matches: 12. Germline assignment: CDR1 SEHNR and CDR2 FQNEAQ (reference sequence). The CDR3 length is 17 residues. The CDR3 region has the DNA TGTGCCAGCAGCTTTCCGGGACTAGCGGCGCATTGGGACATTCAGTACTTC. This encodes CASSFPGLAAHWDIQYF.

In this sample, this clonotype turned up a few times. The gene calls are TRBV28 and TRBJ1-3, with D perhaps matching TRBD1 (6 bases). Trimming pared 3 bases from V and 2 bases from J, leaving 11 bases between. CDR3 size: 15 residues. The germline V gene has CDR1 MDHEN and CDR2 SYDVKM. The CDR3 spells CASSFQGWTGNTIYF. The CDR3 DNA is TGTGCCAGCAGTTTTCAGGGGTGGACTGGAAACACCATATATTTT.

A note on this clonotype: A much larger clone lies one base from this, so it may be a read error. The genes are TRBV5-1 and TRBJ2-3; D is unresolved. The CDR3 loop spans 11 amino acids. From germline, CDR1 is SGHRS and CDR2 YFSETQ. Trimming pared 2 bases from V and 5 bases from J, leaving 3 bases between. CDR3 loop: CASSFQDTQYF. The CDR3 DNA reads TGCGCCAGCAGCTTCCAAGATACGCAGTATTTT.

The rearrangement joins TRBV7-9 to TRBJ1-4; TRBD1 is a possible D gene (5 bases). This CDR3 has 13 amino acids. V shed 6 bases and J shed 5 bases, with 10 bases lying between them. CDR1 is SEHNR, CDR2 FQNEAQ, per germline (reference sequence). The CDR3 sequence: CASRGQYNEKLFF. In DNA form, the CDR3 reads TGTGCCAGCAGGGGGCAGTACAATGAAAAACTGTTTTTT. Full variable domain (outside the CDR3, taken from reference TRBV7-9 and TRBJ1-4): DTGVSQNPRHKITKRGQNVTFRCDPISEHNRLYWYRQTLGQGPEFLTYFQNEAQLEKSRLLSDRFSAERPKGSFSTLEIQRTEQGDSAMYLCASRGQYNEKLFFGSGTQLSVL.

The chain couples TRBV27 to TRBJ2-4; the D gene is possibly TRBD2 (6 bases). CDR1 MNHEY and CDR2 SMNVEV come from the germline V gene (reference sequence). Trimming removed 5 bases at V and 0 bases at J, with 11 bases between. There are 15 residues in the CDR3. CDR3 sequence: CASSPGRLAKNIQYF. The CDR3 DNA sequence: TGTGCCAGCAGTCCAGGGAGGCTAGCCAAAAACATTCAGTACTTC.

The V gene is TRBV5-1, the J gene TRBJ2-3, with D unclear. V lost 2 bases to trimming and J lost 0 bases, with 10 bases between them. The CDR3 totals 15 residues. CDR1 SGHRS and CDR2 YFSETQ come from the germline V gene. The CDR3 sequence: CASSLPLDSTDTQYF. For the CDR3, the DNA is TGCGCCAGCAGCTTACCCCTAGACAGCACAGATACGCAGTATTTT.

This clonotype has a handful of counts. The J gene is TRBJ2-7, the V gene TRBV20-1; D tentatively fits TRBD1 or TRBD2 (6 bases each). Trimming left V 2 bases short and J 5 bases short, with 19 bases between. This CDR3 spans 15 amino acids. Germline lookup yields CDR1 DFQATT and CDR2 SNEGSKA (reference sequence). CDR3 DNA sequence: TGCAGTGCTAGAACCCGCCGTGGGGGGCGCGACGAGCAGTACTTC. It yields the protein CSARTRRGGRDEQYF.

This chain connects TRBV10-3 to TRBJ1-5; no clear D. V dropped 5 bases and J dropped 4 bases, with 9 bases sitting between them. Per germline, CDR1 ENHRY and CDR2 SYGVKD. This CDR3 region has 13 residues. The CDR3 DNA is TGTGCCATCAGTTACCAACCAAATCAGCCCCAGCATTTT. Its protein product is CAISYQPNQPQHF.

CDR3 amino acids: CASSTQDAVGEKLFF. The CDR3 nucleotides read TGTGCCAGCAGTACGCAGGATGCGGTCGGTGAAAAACTGTTTTTT. This rearrangement joins TRBV12-3 or TRBV12-4 to TRBJ1-4; D uncertain. V was pared by 5 bases and J by 7 bases, with 17 bases between. This CDR3 contains 15 residues.

This clonotype has more than one count but fewer than ten. The J gene is TRBJ1-5, the V gene TRBV20-1; unclear D gene. Germline CDR1 is DFQATT and CDR2 is SNEGSKA (reference sequence). The CDR3 runs 17 residues. Deletions cut 2 bases from V and 0 bases from J, with 17 bases between. CDR3 residues: CSARPLPNYYSNQPQHF. The CDR3 DNA is TGCAGTGCTAGACCTCTTCCGAACTATTATAGCAATCAGCCCCAGCATTTT.

V is TRBV20-1 and J is TRBJ2-1; 12 nucleotides align to TRBD2. This CDR3 comprises 14 residues. The junction had 4 bases not matched to a gene; V was cut back by 5 bases and J by 5 bases. The V gene's germline CDR1 is DFQATT and CDR2 SNEGSKA (reference sequence). CDR3 residues: CSASSGRANNEQFF. CDR3 DNA sequence: TGCAGTGCTTCTAGCGGGAGGGCCAACAATGAGCAGTTCTTC.